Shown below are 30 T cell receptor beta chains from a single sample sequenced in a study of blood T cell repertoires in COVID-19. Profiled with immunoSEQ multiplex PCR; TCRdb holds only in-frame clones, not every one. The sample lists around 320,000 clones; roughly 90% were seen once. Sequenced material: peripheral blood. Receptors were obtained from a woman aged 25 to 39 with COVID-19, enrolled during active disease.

Here the CDR3 reads CASSARDSNEKLFF. In nucleotides, the CDR3 is TGTGCCAGCAGCGCCCGGGACAGTAATGAAAAACTGTTTTTT. J is TRBJ1-4 and V is TRBV9; the match to TRBD1 covers 7 bases. The V and J ends lost 3 bases and 4 bases, in that order; junction bases with no gene match: 3. The CDR3 is made up of 14 amino acids. Looked up from germline, CDR1 is SGDLS and CDR2 is YYNGEE.

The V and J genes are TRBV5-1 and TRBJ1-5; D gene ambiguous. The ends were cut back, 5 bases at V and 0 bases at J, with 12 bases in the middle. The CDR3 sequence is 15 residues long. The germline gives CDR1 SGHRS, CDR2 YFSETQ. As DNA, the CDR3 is TGCGCCAGCAGTTTCGGGGAAAATAGCAATCAGCCCCAGCATTTT. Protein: CASSFGENSNQPQHF.

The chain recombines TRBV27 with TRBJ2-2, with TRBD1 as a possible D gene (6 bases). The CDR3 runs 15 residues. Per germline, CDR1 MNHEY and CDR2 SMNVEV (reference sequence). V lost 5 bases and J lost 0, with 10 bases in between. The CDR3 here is CASSNRDTNTGELFF. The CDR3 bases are TGTGCCAGCAGTAACCGGGACACGAACACCGGGGAGCTGTTTTTT.

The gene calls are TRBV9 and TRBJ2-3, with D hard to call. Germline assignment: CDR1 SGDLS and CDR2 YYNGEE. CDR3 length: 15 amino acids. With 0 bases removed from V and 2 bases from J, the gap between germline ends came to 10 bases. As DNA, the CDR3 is TGTGCCAGCAGCGTAGTTGGGCCAATCACAGATACGCAGTATTTT. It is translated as CASSVVGPITDTQYF.

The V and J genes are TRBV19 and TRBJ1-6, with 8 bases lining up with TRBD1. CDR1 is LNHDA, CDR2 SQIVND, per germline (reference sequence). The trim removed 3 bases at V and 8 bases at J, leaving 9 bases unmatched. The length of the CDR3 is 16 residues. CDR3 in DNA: TGTGCCAGTAGTATCCGGACAGGGCCTTCTTATTCACCCCTCCACTTT. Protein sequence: CASSIRTGPSYSPLHF.

CDR3 amino acids: CASRTQTLNTEAFF. The CDR3 region has the DNA TGTGCCAGTAGAACCCAGACATTGAACACTGAAGCTTTCTTT. The chain carries TRBV19 and TRBJ1-1; D uncertain. V shed 6 bases and J shed 0 bases, with 11 bases lying between them. The CDR3 runs 14 residues. CDR1 and CDR2 (germline): LNHDA, SQIVND (reference sequence).

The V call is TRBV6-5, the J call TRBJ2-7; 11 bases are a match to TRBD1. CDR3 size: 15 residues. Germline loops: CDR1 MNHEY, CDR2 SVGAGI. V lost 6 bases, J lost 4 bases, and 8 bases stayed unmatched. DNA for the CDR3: TGTGCCAGCAGCCGAGGGACAGGGGGTTTGTACGAGCAGTACTTC. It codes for CASSRGTGGLYEQYF.

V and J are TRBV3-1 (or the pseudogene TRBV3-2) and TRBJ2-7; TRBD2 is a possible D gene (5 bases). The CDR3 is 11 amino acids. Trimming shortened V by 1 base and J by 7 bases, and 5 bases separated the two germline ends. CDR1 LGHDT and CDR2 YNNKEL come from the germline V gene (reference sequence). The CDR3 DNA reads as TGTGCCAGCAGCCAAGCGGGAGAGCAGTACTTC. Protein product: CASSQAGEQYF.

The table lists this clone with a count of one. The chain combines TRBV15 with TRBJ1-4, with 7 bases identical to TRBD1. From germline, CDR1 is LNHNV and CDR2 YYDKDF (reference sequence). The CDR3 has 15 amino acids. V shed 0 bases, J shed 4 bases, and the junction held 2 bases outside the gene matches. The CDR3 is CATSREGTVNEKLFF. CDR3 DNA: TGTGCCACCAGCAGAGAAGGGACAGTTAATGAAAAACTGTTTTTT.

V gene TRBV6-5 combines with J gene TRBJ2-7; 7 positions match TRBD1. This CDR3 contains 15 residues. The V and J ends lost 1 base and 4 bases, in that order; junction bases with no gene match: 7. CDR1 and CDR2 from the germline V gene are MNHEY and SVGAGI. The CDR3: CASSYLEGAGYEQYF. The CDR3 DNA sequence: TGTGCCAGCAGTTACTTAGAGGGGGCTGGGTACGAGCAGTACTTC.

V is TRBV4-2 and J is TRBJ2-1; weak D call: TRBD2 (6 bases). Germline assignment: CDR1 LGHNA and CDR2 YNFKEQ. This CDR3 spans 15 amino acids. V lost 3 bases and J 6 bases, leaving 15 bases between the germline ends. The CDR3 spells CASSQTDYTGNEQFF. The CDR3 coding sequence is TGTGCCAGCAGCCAGACGGACTATACTGGCAATGAGCAGTTCTTC.

DNA for the CDR3: TGTGCCAGCAGTTTGGTTACAGGGTTTAAGTACGAGCAGTACTTC. Its protein is CASSLVTGFKYEQYF. The chain couples TRBV28 to TRBJ2-7; weak D call: TRBD1 (6 bases). The CDR3 contains 15 residues. V dropped 3 bases and J dropped 4 bases, with 16 bases sitting between them. The germline CDR1 and CDR2 sequences are MDHEN and SYDVKM. The variable domain in full, completed from reference TRBV28 and TRBJ2-7, reads DVKVTQSSRYLVKRTGEKVFLECVQDMDHENMFWYRQDPGLGLRLIYFSYDVKMKEKGDIPEGYSVSREKKERFSLILESASTNQTSMYLCASSLVTGFKYEQYFGPGTRLTVT.

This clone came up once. In nucleotides, the CDR3 is TGTGCCACCCAGAACTATAGAGCTTTCTTT. Amino acid sequence: CATQNYRAFF. J is TRBJ1-1 and V is TRBV28; D is uncertain. Germline V lookup: CDR1 MDHEN, CDR2 SYDVKM. V was trimmed by 10 bases and J by 10 bases, leaving 13 bases between them. The CDR3 spans 10 residues.

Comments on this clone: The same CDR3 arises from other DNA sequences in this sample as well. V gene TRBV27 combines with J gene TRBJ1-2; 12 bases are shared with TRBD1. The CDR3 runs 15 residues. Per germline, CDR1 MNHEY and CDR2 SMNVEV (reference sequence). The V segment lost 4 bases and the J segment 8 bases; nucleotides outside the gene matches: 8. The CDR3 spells CASSSPGQGAQGYTF. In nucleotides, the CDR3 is TGTGCCAGCAGTTCCCCGGGACAGGGGGCGCAAGGCTACACCTTC.

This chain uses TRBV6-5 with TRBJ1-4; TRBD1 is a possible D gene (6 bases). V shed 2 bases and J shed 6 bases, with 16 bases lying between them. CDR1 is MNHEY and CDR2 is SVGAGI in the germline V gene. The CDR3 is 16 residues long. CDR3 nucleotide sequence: TGTGCCAGCAGTTACGCGGGGGGCAATCGGGATGAAAAACTGTTTTTT. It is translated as CASSYAGGNRDEKLFF.

The CDR3 region is CASSSGQFSNQPQHF. In nucleotides, the CDR3 is TGTGCCAGCAGCTCAGGACAGTTTAGCAATCAGCCCCAGCATTTT. V and J are TRBV11-2 and TRBJ1-5, with D tentatively TRBD1 (6 bases). Germline V lookup: CDR1 SGHAT, CDR2 FQNNGV. V gave up 4 bases and J gave up 0 bases, with 10 bases separating them. The CDR3 has 15 residues.

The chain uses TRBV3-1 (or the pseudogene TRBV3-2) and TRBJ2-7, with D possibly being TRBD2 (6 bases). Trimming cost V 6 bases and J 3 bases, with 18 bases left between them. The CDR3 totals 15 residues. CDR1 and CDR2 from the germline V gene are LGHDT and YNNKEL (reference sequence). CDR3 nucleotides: TGTGCCAGCAGGAAAGGGCGGACTACCAACTACGAGCAGTACTTC. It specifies CASRKGRTTNYEQYF.

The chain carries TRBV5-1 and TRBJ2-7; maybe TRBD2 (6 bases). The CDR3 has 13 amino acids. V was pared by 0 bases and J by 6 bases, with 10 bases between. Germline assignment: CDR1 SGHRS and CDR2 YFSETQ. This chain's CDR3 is CASSLAGGIEQYF. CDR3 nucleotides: TGCGCCAGCAGCTTGGCTGGAGGGATCGAGCAGTACTTC.

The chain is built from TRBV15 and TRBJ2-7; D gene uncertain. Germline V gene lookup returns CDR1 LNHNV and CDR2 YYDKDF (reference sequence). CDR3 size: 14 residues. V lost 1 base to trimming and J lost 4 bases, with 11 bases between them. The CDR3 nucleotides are TGTGCCACCAGCAGAGGGGTACGAGGATACGAGCAGTACTTC. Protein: CATSRGVRGYEQYF.

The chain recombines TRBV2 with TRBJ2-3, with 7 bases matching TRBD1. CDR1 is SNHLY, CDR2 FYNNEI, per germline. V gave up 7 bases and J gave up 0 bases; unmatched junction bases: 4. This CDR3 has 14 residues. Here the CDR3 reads CASKGGHSTDTQYF. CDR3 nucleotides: TGTGCCAGCAAAGGGGGCCACAGCACAGATACGCAGTATTTT.

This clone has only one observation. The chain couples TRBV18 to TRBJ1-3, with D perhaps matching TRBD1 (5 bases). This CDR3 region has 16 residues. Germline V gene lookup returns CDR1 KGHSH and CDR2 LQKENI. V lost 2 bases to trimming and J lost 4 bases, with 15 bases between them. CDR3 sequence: CASSPSRDNSGNTIYF. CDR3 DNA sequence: TGTGCCAGCTCACCATCCAGGGATAACTCCGGAAACACCATATATTTT.

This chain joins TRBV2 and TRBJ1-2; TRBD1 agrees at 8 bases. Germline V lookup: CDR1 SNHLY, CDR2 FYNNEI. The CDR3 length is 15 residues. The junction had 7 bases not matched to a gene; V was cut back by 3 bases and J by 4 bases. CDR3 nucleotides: TGTGCCAGCAGTGAGGCCACAGGGGGATCCTATGGCTACACCTTC. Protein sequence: CASSEATGGSYGYTF. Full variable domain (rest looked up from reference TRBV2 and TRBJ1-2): EPEVTQTPSHQVTQMGQEVILRCVPISNHLYFYWYRQILGQKVEFLVSFYNNEISEKSEIFDDQFSVERPDGSNFTLKIRSTKLEDSAMYFCASSEATGGSYGYTFGSGTRLTVV.

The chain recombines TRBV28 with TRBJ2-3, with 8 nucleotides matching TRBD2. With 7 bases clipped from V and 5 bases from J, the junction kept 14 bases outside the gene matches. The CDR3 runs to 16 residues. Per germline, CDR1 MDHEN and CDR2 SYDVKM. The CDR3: CASKGSAAGEEDTQYF. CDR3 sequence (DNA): TGTGCCAGCAAGGGGTCGGCAGCGGGGGAGGAAGATACGCAGTATTTT.

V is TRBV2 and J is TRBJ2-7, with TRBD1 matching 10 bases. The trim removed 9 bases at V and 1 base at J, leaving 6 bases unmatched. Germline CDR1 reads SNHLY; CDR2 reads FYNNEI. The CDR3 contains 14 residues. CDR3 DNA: TGTGCCAGGTCAAGACAGGGGGCTTCCTACGAGCAGTACTTC. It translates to CARSRQGASYEQYF.

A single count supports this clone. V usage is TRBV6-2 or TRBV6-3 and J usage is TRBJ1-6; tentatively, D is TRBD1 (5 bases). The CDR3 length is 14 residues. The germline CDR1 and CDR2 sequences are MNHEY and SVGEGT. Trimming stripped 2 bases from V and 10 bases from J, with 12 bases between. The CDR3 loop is CASSYRRVRSPLHF. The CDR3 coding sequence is TGTGCCAGCAGTTACCGCAGGGTCAGATCACCCCTCCACTTT.

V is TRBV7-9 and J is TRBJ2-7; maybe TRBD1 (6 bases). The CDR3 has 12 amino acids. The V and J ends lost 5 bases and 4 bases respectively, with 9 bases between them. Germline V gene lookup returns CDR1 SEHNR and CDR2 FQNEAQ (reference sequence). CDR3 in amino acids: CASSAQGYEQYF. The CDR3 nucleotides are TGTGCCAGCAGCGCACAGGGATACGAGCAGTACTTC.

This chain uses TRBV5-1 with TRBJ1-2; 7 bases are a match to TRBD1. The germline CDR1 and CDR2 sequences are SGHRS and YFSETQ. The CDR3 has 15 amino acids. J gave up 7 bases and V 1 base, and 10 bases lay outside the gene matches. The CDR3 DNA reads TGCGCCAGCAGCTTGTTAGTTGGCAGGGGGTCTGGCTACACCTTC. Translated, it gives CASSLLVGRGSGYTF.

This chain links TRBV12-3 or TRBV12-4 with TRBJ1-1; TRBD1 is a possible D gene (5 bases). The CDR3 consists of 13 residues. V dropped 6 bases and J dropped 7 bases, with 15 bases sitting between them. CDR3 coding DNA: TGTGCCAGCAGCCCCACGGTAACAGGTGAAGCTTTCTTT. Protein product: CASSPTVTGEAFF.

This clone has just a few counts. The CDR3 DNA reads TGCGCCAGCAGCCGCCGGTCACAAGAGACCCAGTACTTC. Protein product: CASSRRSQETQYF. The V gene is TRBV4-1, the J gene TRBJ2-5; D call uncertain. This CDR3 is 13 amino acids long. Germline CDR1 MGHRA, CDR2 YSYEKL. V was trimmed by 4 bases and J by 2 bases, leaving 8 bases between them.

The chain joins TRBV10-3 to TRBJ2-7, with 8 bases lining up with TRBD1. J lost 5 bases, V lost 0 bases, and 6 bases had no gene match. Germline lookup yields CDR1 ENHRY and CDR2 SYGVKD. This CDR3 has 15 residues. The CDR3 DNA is TGTGCCATCAGTGAGTCGACTGGACAGGGAGACGAGCAGTACTTC. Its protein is CAISESTGQGDEQYF.